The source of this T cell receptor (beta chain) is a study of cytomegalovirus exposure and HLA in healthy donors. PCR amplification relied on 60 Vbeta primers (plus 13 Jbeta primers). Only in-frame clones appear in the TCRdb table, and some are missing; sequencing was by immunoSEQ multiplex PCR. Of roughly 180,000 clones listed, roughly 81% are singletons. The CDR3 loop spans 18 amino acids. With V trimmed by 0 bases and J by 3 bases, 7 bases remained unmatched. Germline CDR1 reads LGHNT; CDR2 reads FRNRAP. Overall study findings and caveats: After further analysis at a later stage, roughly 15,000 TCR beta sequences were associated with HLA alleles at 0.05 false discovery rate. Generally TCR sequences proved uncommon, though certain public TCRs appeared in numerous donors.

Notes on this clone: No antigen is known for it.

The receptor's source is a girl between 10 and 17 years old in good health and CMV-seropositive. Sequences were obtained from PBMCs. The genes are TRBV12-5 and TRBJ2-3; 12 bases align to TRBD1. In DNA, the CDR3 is TGTGCTAGTGGTTTGGTCCGAAAGGGACAGGGGGCGACAGATACGCAGTATTTT. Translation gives CASGLVRKGQGATDTQYF.